Sequencing of this TCR beta chain was carried out in a study of cytomegalovirus exposure and HLA in healthy donors. Regarding the study as a whole: The study designated over 150 TCR beta chains cytomegalovirus-associated. As confirmed in vitro, a few CMV-associated chains were specific for CMV antigens. As was reported, the classifier diagnosed cytomegalovirus status with high specificity and sensitivity.

This clone was observed a single time. The antigen is unknown. The data were produced by immunoSEQ multiplex PCR, yet TCRdb's version contains in-frame clones alone and is incomplete. Of about 200,000 clones in the sample, more than 75% were seen once. Per germline, CDR1 SGHTA and CDR2 FQGTGA. The CDR3 is 13 amino acids. Trimming pared 1 base from V and 4 bases from J, leaving 6 bases between. The rearrangement links TRBV7-3 to TRBJ2-3; D call uncertain. Sequencing was done on a sample of PBMCs. This TCR came from a woman younger than 30 in good health and CMV-seropositive. CDR3 amino acids: CASSLISADTQYF. Here the CDR3 DNA reads TGTGCCAGCAGCTTAATCTCGGCAGATACGCAGTATTTT.